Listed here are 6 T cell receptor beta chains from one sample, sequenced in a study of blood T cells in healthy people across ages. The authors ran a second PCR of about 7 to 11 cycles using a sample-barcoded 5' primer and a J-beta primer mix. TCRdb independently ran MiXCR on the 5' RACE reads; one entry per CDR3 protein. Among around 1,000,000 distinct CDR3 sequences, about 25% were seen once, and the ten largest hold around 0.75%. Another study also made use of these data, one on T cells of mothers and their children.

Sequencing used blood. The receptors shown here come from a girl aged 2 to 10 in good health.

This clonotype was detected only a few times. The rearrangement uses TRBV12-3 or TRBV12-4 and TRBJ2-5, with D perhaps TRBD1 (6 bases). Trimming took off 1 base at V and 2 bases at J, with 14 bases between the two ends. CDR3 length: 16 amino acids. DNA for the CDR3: TGTGCCAGCAGTTTAGGACAGGTTGGTGGGCAAGAGACCCAGTACTTC. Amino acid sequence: CASSLGQVGGQETQYF.

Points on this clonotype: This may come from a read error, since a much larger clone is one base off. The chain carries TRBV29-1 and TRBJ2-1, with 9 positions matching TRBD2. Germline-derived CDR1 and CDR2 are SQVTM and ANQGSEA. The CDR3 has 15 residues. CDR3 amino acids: CGVDHAGGIYNEQFF. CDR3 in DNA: TGCGGCGTTGATCATGCGGGAGGGATCTACAATGAGCAGTTCTTC.

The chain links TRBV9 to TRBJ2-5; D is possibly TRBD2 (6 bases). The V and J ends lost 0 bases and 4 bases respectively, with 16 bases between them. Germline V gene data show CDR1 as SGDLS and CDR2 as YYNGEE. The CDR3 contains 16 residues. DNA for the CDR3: TGTGCCAGCAGCGTAGATGGCGGGAAGGCTCGAGAGACCCAGTACTTC. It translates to CASSVDGGKARETQYF.

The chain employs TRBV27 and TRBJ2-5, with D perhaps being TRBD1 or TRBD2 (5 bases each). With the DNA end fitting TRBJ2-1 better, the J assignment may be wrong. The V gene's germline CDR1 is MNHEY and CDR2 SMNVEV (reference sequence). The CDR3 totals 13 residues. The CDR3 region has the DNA TGTGCCAGCAGTTCCGATTTTGGGGGTGAGCAGTTCTTC. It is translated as CASSSDFGGEQFF.

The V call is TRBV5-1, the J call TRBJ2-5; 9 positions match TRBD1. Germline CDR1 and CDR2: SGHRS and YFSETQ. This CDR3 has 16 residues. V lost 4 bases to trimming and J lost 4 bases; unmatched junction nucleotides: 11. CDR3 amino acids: CASSPDPGQGRETQYF. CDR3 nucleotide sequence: TGCGCCAGCAGCCCCGATCCGGGACAGGGAAGAGAGACCCAGTACTTC.

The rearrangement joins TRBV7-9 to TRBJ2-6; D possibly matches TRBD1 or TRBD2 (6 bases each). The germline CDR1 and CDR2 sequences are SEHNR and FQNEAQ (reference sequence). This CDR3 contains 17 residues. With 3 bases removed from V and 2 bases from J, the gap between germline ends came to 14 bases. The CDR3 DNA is TGTGCCAGCAGCTTCGGGGGCCTGGGGGCTGGGGCCAACGTCCTGACTTTC. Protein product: CASSFGGLGAGANVLTF.